This T cell receptor beta chain was recovered during a study of CD8 T cells in ankylosing spondylitis. Molecular-barcoded quantitative 5'-RACE produced these TCR beta libraries. Using its own MiXCR run on the 5' RACE reads, TCRdb lists one record per CDR3 protein. This repertoire shows 670,000 or so distinct CDR3 sequences, 15% to 20% found once; its top ten account for about 20%. Overall study results and limits: What appeared characteristic of ankylosing spondylitis blood was a TCR beta motif of eight highly homologous variants. Researchers report that disease-linked clones proved CD8+ and relatively rare in peripheral blood. Reportedly, matched ankylosing spondylitis synovial fluid was significantly enriched for disease-linked clones. Before this, some motif variants had been reported in reactive arthritis synovial fluid and blood.

A word on this clonotype: Its antigen is unknown.

The CDR3 contains 16 residues. Germline-derived CDR1 and CDR2 are LNHNV and YYDKDF (reference sequence). Unmatched junction bases numbered 3, after V lost 1 base and J lost 2 bases. This TCR came from a male donor with ankylosing spondylitis. The sequencing input was blood, either unsorted or a sorted T cell fraction (not recorded which). The chain combines TRBV15 with TRBJ1-3; 9 bases match TRBD1. The CDR3 loop is CATSRVTGGTGNTIYF. The CDR3 DNA reads TGTGCCACCAGCAGAGTGACAGGGGGAACTGGAAACACCATATATTTT.